The T cell receptor (beta chain) described here comes from a study of human T cells and chemical hapten exposure. Study-wide context: 2% DPC applied to a 2 cm by 2 cm arm area sensitized donors. Each week of the roughly 25-week study, patients had diphenylcyclopropenone applied to the scalp. Notes on the study in general: The donor cohort had alopecia, so its immune response may not match that of healthy people.

The V and J ends lost 3 bases and 5 bases respectively, with 14 bases between them. Germline CDR1 SGDLS, CDR2 YYNGEE. CDR3 size: 14 residues. Time point of the sample: patch test 1, 2 weeks after DPC sensitization. Stated treatment: therapeutic diphenylcyclopropenone sensitization with weekly scalp DPC. Unique molecular identifiers were attached to individual cDNA molecules during library preparation. TCRdb recomputed calls from the RACE reads with MiXCR, one row per CDR3 protein. The table records tens of thousands of distinct CDR3 sequences, roughly 10% of them present only once. At least ten counts were recorded for this clonotype. Its specificity is not known.

This sequence joins TRBV9 and TRBJ2-5; no definite D call. This clonotype was sampled from an older woman with alopecia areata. Some clones in this sample may be carry-over from other donors' samples. This sample comprised whole blood, obtained in connection with sensitization to the hapten diphenylcyclopropenone (DPC). The DNA for the CDR3 is TGTGCCAGCAGCGAAAGGACCTATGGGGAGACCCAGTACTTC. It encodes CASSERTYGETQYF.